This T cell receptor beta chain was retrieved from a study of cytomegalovirus exposure and HLA in healthy donors. 60 Vbeta and 13 Jbeta primers were used in PCR. The data were produced by immunoSEQ multiplex PCR, yet TCRdb's version contains in-frame clones alone and is incomplete. The profile shows some 130,000 clones, roughly two thirds of them singletons. V lost 6 bases, J lost 5 bases, and 17 bases lay in between. The CDR3 extends over 15 amino acids. Germline loops: CDR1 KGHSH, CDR2 LQKENI. The receptor was derived from a man aged 25 to 40 in good health and CMV-seropositive. Sequencing was carried out using PBMCs. The V and J genes are TRBV18 and TRBJ2-1; tentative D call: TRBD2 (5 bases). As DNA, the CDR3 is TGTGCCAGCTCCCTCACCGGGGTTAGAAACAATGAGCAGTTCTTC. Translated, it gives CASSLTGVRNNEQFF.